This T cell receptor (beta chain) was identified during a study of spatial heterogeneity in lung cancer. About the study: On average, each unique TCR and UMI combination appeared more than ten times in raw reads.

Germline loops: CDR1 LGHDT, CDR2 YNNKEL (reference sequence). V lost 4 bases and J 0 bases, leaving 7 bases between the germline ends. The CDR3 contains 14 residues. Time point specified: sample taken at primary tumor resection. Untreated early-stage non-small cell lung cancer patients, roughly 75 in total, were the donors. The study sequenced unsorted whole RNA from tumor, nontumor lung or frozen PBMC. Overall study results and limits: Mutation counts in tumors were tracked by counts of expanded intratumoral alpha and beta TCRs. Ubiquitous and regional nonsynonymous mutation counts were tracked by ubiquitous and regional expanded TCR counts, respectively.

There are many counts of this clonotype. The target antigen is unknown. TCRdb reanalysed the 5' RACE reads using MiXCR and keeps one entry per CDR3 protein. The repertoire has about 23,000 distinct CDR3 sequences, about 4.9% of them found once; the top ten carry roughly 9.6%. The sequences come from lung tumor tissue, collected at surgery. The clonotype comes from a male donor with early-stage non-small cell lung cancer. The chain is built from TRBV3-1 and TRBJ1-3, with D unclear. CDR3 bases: TGTGCCAGCAGCCGAGGGAGCTCTGGAAACACCATATATTTT. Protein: CASSRGSSGNTIYF.